A selection of T cell receptor beta chains follows, all from one sample in a study of cytomegalovirus exposure and HLA in healthy donors. Libraries were prepared by immunoSEQ multiplex PCR; TCRdb keeps only in-frame clonotypes and omits some of them. The sample includes about 190,000 clones, 79% of them seen just once. The sequencing input was PBMCs. The receptors come from a woman under 30 in good health and CMV-seronegative. Both conserved end residues are part of each CDR3. The D gene is left open where the match is weak. Not every row has a clone size; where given, it reads once, few, many or a size class.

j_call,v_call,d_call,clone_size,cdr3_aa,cdr3_nt
TRBJ2-3,TRBV9,TRBD1,.,CASSVAGGTGGTDTQYF,TGTGCCAGCAGCGTAGCGGGTGGGACAGGTGGCACAGATACGCAGTATTTT
TRBJ2-1,TRBV7-9,TRBD1,.,CASSTGQVTYNEQFF,TGTGCCAGCAGCACGGGACAGGTAACCTACAATGAGCAGTTCTTC
TRBJ2-2,TRBV10-2,TRBD2,.,CASSAAGTSFASNTGELFF,TGCGCCAGCAGCGCGGCCGGGACTAGCTTCGCATCCAACACCGGGGAGCTGTTTTTT
TRBJ2-6,TRBV28,.,.,CASSYPGANVLTF,TGTGCCAGCAGCTATCCTGGGGCCAACGTCCTGACTTTC
TRBJ1-2,TRBV28,TRBD1,once,CASSTRTGLNYGYTF,TGTGCCAGCAGTACTCGGACAGGGTTAAACTATGGCTACACCTTC
TRBJ2-7,TRBV9,TRBD2,.,CASSVDPAGGRGEQYF,TGTGCCAGCAGCGTAGATCCGGCGGGGGGGAGGGGCGAGCAGTACTTC
TRBJ2-7,TRBV7-9,TRBD1,.,CASSRDPGTGTYEQYF,TGTGCCAGCAGCCGAGATCCCGGGACAGGTACCTACGAGCAGTACTTC
TRBJ1-1,TRBV11-2,.,.,CASSAGEYTEAFF,TGTGCCAGCAGCGCTGGGGAGTACACTGAAGCTTTCTTT
TRBJ1-5,TRBV6-1,.,.,CASSEGLGQPQHF,TGTGCCAGCAGTGAGGGGCTAGGTCAGCCCCAGCATTTT
TRBJ2-3,TRBV5-1,TRBD1,.,CASSSGGGTDTQYF,TGCGCCAGCAGCTCAGGGGGTGGCACAGATACGCAGTATTTT
TRBJ2-7,TRBV19,.,.,CASSRLEGYEQYF,TGTGCCAGTAGCCGCCTCGAGGGCTACGAGCAGTACTTC
TRBJ1-2,TRBV2,.,.,CASSDIRNNYGYTF,TGTGCCAGCAGTGACATCAGGAATAACTATGGCTACACCTTC
TRBJ2-7,TRBV9,TRBD2,.,CASSVAAGELYEQYF,TGTGCCAGCAGCGTAGCTGCGGGAGAGTTGTACGAGCAGTACTTC
TRBJ2-3,TRBV4-1,TRBD2,.,CASSPSGVPTDTQYF,TGCGCCAGCAGCCCCAGCGGGGTGCCCACAGATACGCAGTATTTT
TRBJ2-5,TRBV27,.,.,CASSFGPKETQYF,TGTGCCAGCAGTTTTGGGCCGAAAGAGACCCAGTACTTC
TRBJ1-4,TRBV5-1,.,.,CASSLAGANGKLFF,TGCGCCAGCAGCTTGGCTGGGGCTAACGGAAAACTGTTTTTT
TRBJ1-5,TRBV19,.,.,CASSRTRTDSNQPQHF,TGTGCCAGTAGTAGAACTAGGACAGATAGCAATCAGCCCCAGCATTTT
TRBJ1-5,TRBV27,TRBD1,.,CASSGGQRNQPQHF,TGTGCCAGCAGCGGGGGACAGAGAAATCAGCCCCAGCATTTT
TRBJ1-4,TRBV4-2,TRBD1,.,CASSQDLDRGIGEKLFF,TGTGCCAGCAGCCAAGATCTAGACAGGGGGATCGGTGAAAAACTGTTTTTT
TRBJ1-2,TRBV19,TRBD1,.,CASSMGRQGSNYGYTF,TGTGCCAGTAGTATGGGGCGACAGGGCTCTAACTATGGCTACACCTTC
TRBJ2-4,TRBV27,TRBD1,.,CASSWSGQGRNIQYF,TGTGCCAGCAGCTGGTCGGGACAGGGGCGGAACATTCAGTACTTC
TRBJ2-1,TRBV27,TRBD2,.,CASSKARGGAGGSNEQFF,TGTGCCAGCAGTAAGGCCCGGGGTGGCGCGGGGGGTTCCAATGAGCAGTTCTTC
TRBJ2-5,TRBV5-6,.,.,CASSLSAGQETQYF,TGTGCCAGCAGCTTGTCCGCAGGACAAGAGACCCAGTACTTC
TRBJ1-5,TRBV21-1,.,.,CASSRNHGQGMGQPQHF,TGTGCCAGCAGCAGAAACCACGGACAGGGCATGGGGCAGCCCCAGCATTTT
TRBJ2-3,TRBV14,.,.,CASSPKPRSTDTQYF,TGTGCCAGCAGCCCCAAGCCCCGTAGCACAGATACGCAGTATTTT
TRBJ2-5,TRBV19,TRBD1,few,CASSARQGMRETQYF,TGTGCCAGTAGTGCTAGACAGGGAATGAGGGAGACCCAGTACTTC
TRBJ2-1,TRBV9,TRBD1,.,CASSVVQGAENEQFF,TGTGCCAGCAGCGTAGTCCAGGGGGCCGAGAATGAGCAGTTCTTC
TRBJ2-7,TRBV5-1,.,.,CASSLVSYEQYF,TGCGCCAGCAGCTTGGTTAGCTACGAGCAGTACTTC
TRBJ1-2,TRBV9,TRBD1,.,CASSVDGGGQGAYGYTF,TGTGCCAGCAGCGTAGACGGTGGTGGACAGGGGGCCTATGGCTACACCTTC
TRBJ1-2,TRBV7-9,.,.,CASSLPPRMDGYTF,TGTGCCAGCAGCTTACCCCCGCGGATGGATGGCTACACCTTC
TRBJ2-3,TRBV4-1,TRBD1,.,CASSQYFGDRDTDTQYF,TGCGCCAGCAGCCAATATTTTGGGGACAGGGACACAGATACGCAGTATTTT
TRBJ1-1,TRBV7-2,.,.,CASSLAPNLSPGAFF,TGTGCCAGCAGCTTAGCGCCCAATTTATCCCCGGGAGCTTTCTTT
TRBJ1-4,TRBV4-2,.,.,CASSQKDSENEKLFF,TGTGCCAGCAGCCAAAAGGACAGCGAAAATGAAAAACTGTTTTTT
TRBJ2-7,TRBV7-2,.,few,CASSYGSYEQYF,TGTGCCAGCAGCTATGGGAGCTACGAGCAGTACTTC
TRBJ2-7,TRBV5-1,.,.,CASSFAGSYEQYF,TGCGCCAGCAGCTTTGCAGGCTCCTACGAGCAGTACTTC
TRBJ1-1,TRBV13,.,.,CASSLGGAGAGTEAFF,TGTGCCAGCAGCTTAGGCGGGGCAGGGGCGGGCACTGAAGCTTTCTTT
TRBJ2-1,TRBV2,.,.,CASSGLVPGARGEQFF,TGTGCCAGCAGTGGTCTTGTTCCGGGAGCGAGAGGTGAGCAGTTCTTC
TRBJ2-5,TRBV9,TRBD2,.,CASSVASGRTQETQYF,TGTGCCAGCAGCGTAGCCAGCGGGAGGACCCAGGAGACCCAGTACTTC
TRBJ1-5,TRBV27,.,.,CASSLEGEVGQPQHF,TGTGCCAGCAGTTTAGAAGGGGAGGTTGGTCAGCCCCAGCATTTT
TRBJ2-5,TRBV29-1,TRBD2,once,CSVAPSGQETQYF,TGCAGCGTTGCCCCTAGCGGGCAAGAGACCCAGTACTTC
TRBJ1-2,TRBV5-4,TRBD1,.,CASSLGDRANGYTF,TGTGCCAGCAGCTTGGGAGACAGGGCCAATGGCTACACCTTC
TRBJ2-3,TRBV30,TRBD2,.,CAWRGVASGSGGADTQYF,TGTGCCTGGAGAGGGGTGGCTAGCGGGAGTGGTGGGGCAGATACGCAGTATTTT
TRBJ1-6,TRBV9,.,.,CASNGREGYNSPLHF,TGTGCCAGCAACGGACGGGAGGGCTATAATTCACCCCTCCACTTT
TRBJ1-1,TRBV2,.,.,CASSDMRGGTEAFF,TGTGCCAGCAGTGATATGAGAGGGGGTACTGAAGCTTTCTTT
TRBJ2-7,TRBV7-2,TRBD1,once,CASSFKAGGEQYF,TGTGCCAGCAGCTTCAAAGCAGGGGGCGAGCAGTACTTC
TRBJ1-5,TRBV29-1,TRBD1,.,CSVTTGTGGSNQPQHF,TGCAGCGTTACTACCGGGACAGGGGGGAGCAATCAGCCCCAGCATTTT
TRBJ2-3,TRBV5-4,TRBD1,.,CASSPGTGPTDTQYF,TGTGCCAGCAGCCCCGGGACAGGGCCCACAGATACGCAGTATTTT
TRBJ2-1,TRBV19,.,.,CASSIGGYNEQFF,TGTGCCAGTAGTATAGGAGGGTACAATGAGCAGTTCTTC
TRBJ2-7,TRBV6-5,TRBD2,.,CASTYAGGYEQYF,TGTGCCAGCACCTACGCGGGAGGCTACGAGCAGTACTTC
TRBJ1-6,TRBV6-1,.,.,CASMPGGSYNSPLHF,TGTGCCAGCATGCCGGGTGGATCCTATAATTCACCCCTCCACTTT
TRBJ2-1,TRBV6-5,TRBD2,.,CASSYSGGGNNEQFF,TGTGCCAGCAGTTACTCAGGCGGGGGAAACAATGAGCAGTTCTTC
TRBJ1-6,TRBV2,.,once,CASKAGDNSPLHF,TGTGCCAGCAAGGCAGGGGATAATTCACCCCTCCACTTT
TRBJ1-1,TRBV5-8,.,.,CASSLGQGRAFF,TGTGCCAGCAGCTTGGGGCAGGGGCGAGCTTTCTTT
TRBJ1-6,TRBV5-6,TRBD1,.,CASSLGTGEWNSPLHF,TGTGCCAGCAGCTTGGGTACAGGGGAATGGAATTCACCCCTCCACTTT
TRBJ1-2,TRBV28,TRBD1,.,CASSLSQGARGYTF,TGTGCCAGCAGTTTATCCCAGGGGGCTCGAGGCTACACCTTC
TRBJ2-1,TRBV29-1,TRBD2,.,CSAVTSGRSEQFF,TGCAGCGCCGTGACTAGCGGGAGGTCTGAGCAGTTCTTC
TRBJ2-1,TRBV29-1,TRBD2,.,CSATRSSGISPYNEQFF,TGCAGCGCTACCCGGAGTAGCGGGATCTCGCCGTACAATGAGCAGTTCTTC
TRBJ1-4,TRBV7-9,.,.,CASSPGQTNEKLFF,TGTGCCAGCAGTCCCGGACAGACTAATGAAAAACTGTTTTTT